These 9 T cell receptor beta chains came from one sample sequenced in a study of shared clonotypes between healthy human individuals. Generated by immunoSEQ multiplex PCR, the TCRdb table keeps only in-frame clones and is missing some. The data hold 2 million to 2.5 million clones, with around 90% observed a single time. Material for sequencing was naive CD4+ T cells from PBMCs. Specified subset: CD45RA+ positively selected. These receptors were collected from a man aged 18 to 30 in good health. Some clones in this sample may be carry-over from other donors' samples.

The rearrangement joins TRBV7-2 to TRBJ2-7, with D uncertain. CDR1 is SGHTA, CDR2 FQGNSA, per germline. This CDR3 is 13 amino acids long. V lost 1 base to trimming and J lost 5 bases, with 9 bases between them. The CDR3 DNA reads as TGTGCCAGCAGCTTAGAGGCAGGACACGAGCAGTACTTC. Its protein is CASSLEAGHEQYF.

In this sample, this clone turned up once. The V call is TRBV7-9, the J call TRBJ1-2, with D perhaps matching TRBD1 (6 bases). V was cut by 5 bases and J by 7 bases, with 20 bases left in between. Germline-derived CDR1 and CDR2 are SEHNR and FQNEAQ (reference sequence). The CDR3 covers 15 residues. The CDR3 here is CASSPDRPEWGGYTF. Written as DNA, the CDR3 is TGTGCCAGCAGCCCCGACAGGCCCGAGTGGGGTGGCTACACCTTC.

The rearrangement links TRBV6-5 to TRBJ2-2; 7 positions match TRBD1. The CDR3 is 14 residues long. The germline gives CDR1 MNHEY, CDR2 SVGAGI. V shed 5 bases and J 5 bases; nucleotides not matched to a gene: 5. CDR3 sequence: CASSHHRGTGELFF. The CDR3 DNA reads TGTGCCAGCAGTCACCACAGGGGTACCGGGGAGCTGTTTTTT.

The V call is TRBV28, the J call TRBJ1-1; the D gene is possibly TRBD1 (5 bases). Trimming took off 7 bases at V and 1 base at J, with 16 bases between the two ends. The CDR3 is 15 residues long. The germline V gene has CDR1 MDHEN and CDR2 SYDVKM. This CDR3 is CASISFGTGNTEAFF. The CDR3 DNA is TGTGCCAGCATATCCTTTGGGACGGGGAACACTGAAGCTTTCTTT.

This chain joins TRBV28 and TRBJ1-4; weak D call: TRBD1 (5 bases). Germline lookup yields CDR1 MDHEN and CDR2 SYDVKM. V lost 6 bases, J lost 4 bases, and 9 bases lay in between. This CDR3 has 13 amino acids. CDR3: CASRRGLNEKLFF. The CDR3 DNA sequence: TGTGCCAGCAGAAGGGGCCTTAATGAAAAACTGTTTTTT.

This chain links TRBV18 with TRBJ1-1; the D is unclear. There are 13 residues in the CDR3. In germline, CDR1 is KGHSH, CDR2 LQKENI. V was pared by 6 bases and J by 3 bases, with 11 bases between. This CDR3 reads CASSREYYTEAFF. In DNA form, the CDR3 reads TGTGCCAGCTCGCGAGAGTACTACACTGAAGCTTTCTTT.

The rearrangement uses TRBV7-2 and TRBJ2-1; 7 bases are shared with TRBD1. The CDR3 totals 15 residues. Germline V CDR1 and CDR2: SGHTA, FQGNSA. J was trimmed by 10 bases and V by 6 bases; bases with no gene match: 15. The CDR3 DNA is TGTGCCAGCAGTCAGACAGGGAGAGTGACTGAGGAGCAGTTCTTC. This codes for CASSQTGRVTEEQFF.

Comment on this clone: Other DNA sequences within the sample encode an identical CDR3. The chain combines TRBV5-1 with TRBJ1-5, with a weak D call TRBD1 (5 bases). CDR1 and CDR2 from the germline V gene are SGHRS and YFSETQ. V lost 0 bases and J lost 5, with 9 bases in between. The CDR3 contains 14 residues. The CDR3 here is CASSLGDRDQPQHF. CDR3 bases: TGCGCCAGCAGCTTGGGGGACCGAGATCAGCCCCAGCATTTT.

The rearrangement uses TRBV7-2 and TRBJ2-1; 11 nucleotides match TRBD2. Looked up from germline, CDR1 is SGHTA and CDR2 is FQGNSA. The J segment lost 0 bases and the V segment lost 5 bases, leaving 12 bases of the junction unmatched. The CDR3 is 19 amino acids. CDR3 in DNA: TGTGCCAGCAGCATAATAGCGGGAGGGCCCTTGAGCTCCTACAATGAGCAGTTCTTC. It codes for CASSIIAGGPLSSYNEQFF.